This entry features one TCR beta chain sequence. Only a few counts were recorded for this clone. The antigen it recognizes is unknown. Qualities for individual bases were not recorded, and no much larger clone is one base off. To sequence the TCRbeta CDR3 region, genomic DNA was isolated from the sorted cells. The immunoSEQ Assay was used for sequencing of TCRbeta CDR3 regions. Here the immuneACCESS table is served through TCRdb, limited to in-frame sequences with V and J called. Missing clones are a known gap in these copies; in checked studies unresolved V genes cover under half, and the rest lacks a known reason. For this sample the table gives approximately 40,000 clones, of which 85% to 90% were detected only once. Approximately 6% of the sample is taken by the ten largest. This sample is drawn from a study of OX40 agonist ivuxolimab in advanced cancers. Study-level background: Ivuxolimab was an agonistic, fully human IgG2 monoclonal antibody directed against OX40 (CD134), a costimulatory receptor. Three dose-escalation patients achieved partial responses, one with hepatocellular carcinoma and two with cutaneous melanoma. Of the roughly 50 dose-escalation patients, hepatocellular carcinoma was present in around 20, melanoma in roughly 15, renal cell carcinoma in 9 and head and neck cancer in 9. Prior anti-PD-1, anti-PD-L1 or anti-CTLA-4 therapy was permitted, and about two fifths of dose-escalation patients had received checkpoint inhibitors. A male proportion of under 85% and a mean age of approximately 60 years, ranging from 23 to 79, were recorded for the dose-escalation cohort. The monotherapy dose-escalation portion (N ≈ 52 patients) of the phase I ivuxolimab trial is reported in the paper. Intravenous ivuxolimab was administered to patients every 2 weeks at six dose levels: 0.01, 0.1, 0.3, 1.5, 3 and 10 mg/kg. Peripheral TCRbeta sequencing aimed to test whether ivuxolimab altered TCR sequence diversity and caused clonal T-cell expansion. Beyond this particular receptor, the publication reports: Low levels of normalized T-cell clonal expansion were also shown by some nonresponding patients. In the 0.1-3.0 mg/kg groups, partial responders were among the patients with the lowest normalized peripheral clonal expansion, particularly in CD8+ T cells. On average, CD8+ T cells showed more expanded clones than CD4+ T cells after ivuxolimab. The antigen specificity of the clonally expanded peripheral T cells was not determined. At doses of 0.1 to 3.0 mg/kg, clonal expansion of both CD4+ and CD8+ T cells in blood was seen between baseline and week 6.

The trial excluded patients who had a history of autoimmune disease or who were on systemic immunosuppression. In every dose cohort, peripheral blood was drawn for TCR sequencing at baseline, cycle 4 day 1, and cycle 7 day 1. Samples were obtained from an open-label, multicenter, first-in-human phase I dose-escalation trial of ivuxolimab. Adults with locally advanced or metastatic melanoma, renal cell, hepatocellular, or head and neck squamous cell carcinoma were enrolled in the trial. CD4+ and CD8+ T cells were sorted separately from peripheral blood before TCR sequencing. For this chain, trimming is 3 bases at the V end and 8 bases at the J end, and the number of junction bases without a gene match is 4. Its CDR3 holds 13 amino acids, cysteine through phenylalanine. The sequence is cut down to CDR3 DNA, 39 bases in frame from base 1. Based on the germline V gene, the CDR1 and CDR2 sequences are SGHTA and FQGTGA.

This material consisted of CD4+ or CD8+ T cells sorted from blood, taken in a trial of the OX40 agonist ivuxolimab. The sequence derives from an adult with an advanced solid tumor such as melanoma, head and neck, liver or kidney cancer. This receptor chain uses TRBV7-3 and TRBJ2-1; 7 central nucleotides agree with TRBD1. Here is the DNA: TGTGCCAGCAGCTTCGAGGGGGCGGATGAGCAGTTCTTC. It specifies CASSFEGADEQFF. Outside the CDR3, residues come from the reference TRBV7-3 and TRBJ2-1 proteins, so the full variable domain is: GAGVSQTPSNKVTEKGKYVELRCDPISGHTALYWYRQSLGQGPEFLIYFQGTGAADDSGLPNDRFFAVRPEGSVSTLKIQRTERGDSAVYLCASSFEGADEQFFGPGTRLTVL.